One sample yielded the 2 T cell receptor beta chains listed below, sequenced in a study of beta chain features in type 1 diabetes. Broader study findings: When Type 1 diabetes patients were examined, their TCRB CDR3s proved moderately but significantly shorter in all four CD4+ subsets.

Isolated RNA was reverse transcribed in full, so expressed TCRB transcripts were sequenced. Libraries were prepared by immunoSEQ multiplex PCR; TCRdb keeps only in-frame clonotypes and omits some of them. Here the sample spans approximately 280,000 clones, approximately 16% being singletons. These receptors' targets are unknown. The sample consisted of naive CD4+ T cells from blood. The origin of the receptors is a man younger than 35 with type 1 diabetes.

This chain connects TRBV14 to TRBJ1-1; TRBD1 matches 9 bases. V shed 4 bases and J 4 bases; nucleotides not matched to a gene: 4. The CDR3 has 14 amino acids. Germline CDR1 is SGHDN and CDR2 is FVKESK. CDR3: CASSLLTGGTEAFF. The CDR3 region has the DNA TGTGCCAGCAGCCTCCTGACAGGGGGCACTGAAGCTTTCTTT.

This clone was counted once. The V and J genes are TRBV28 and TRBJ1-1; D call uncertain. Germline-derived CDR1 and CDR2 are MDHEN and SYDVKM. The CDR3 totals 10 residues. The V gene lost 2 bases and the J gene lost 12 bases, with 7 bases spanning the gap. CDR3 loop: CASSLGRTFF. In nucleotides, the CDR3 is TGTGCCAGCAGTTTAGGCCGTACTTTCTTT. Looking up the rest from reference TRBV28 and TRBJ1-1 gives the full variable domain: DVKVTQSSRYLVKRTGEKVFLECVQDMDHENMFWYRQDPGLGLRLIYFSYDVKMKEKGDIPEGYSVSREKKERFSLILESASTNQTSMYLCASSLGRTFFGQGTRLTVV.